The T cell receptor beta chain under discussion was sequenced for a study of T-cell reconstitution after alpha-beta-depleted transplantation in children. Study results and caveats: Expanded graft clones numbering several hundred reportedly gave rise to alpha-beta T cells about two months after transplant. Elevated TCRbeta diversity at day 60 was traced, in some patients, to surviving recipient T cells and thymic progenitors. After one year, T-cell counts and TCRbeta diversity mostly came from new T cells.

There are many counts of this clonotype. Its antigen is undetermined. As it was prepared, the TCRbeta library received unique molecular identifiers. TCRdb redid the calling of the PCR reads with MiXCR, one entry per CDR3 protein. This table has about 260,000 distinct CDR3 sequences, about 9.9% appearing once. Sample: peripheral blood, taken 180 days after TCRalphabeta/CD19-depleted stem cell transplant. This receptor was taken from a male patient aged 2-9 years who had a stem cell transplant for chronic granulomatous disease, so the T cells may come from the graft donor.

The CDR3 protein is CASSLTGGDHEQYF. The CDR3 DNA sequence: TGTGCCAGCAGCCTTACCGGGGGGGACCACGAGCAGTACTTC. This chain links TRBV7-3 with TRBJ2-7, with 8 bases identical to TRBD2. This CDR3 comprises 14 residues. The germline CDR1 and CDR2 sequences are SGHTA and FQGTGA. Unmatched junction bases numbered 8, after V lost 5 bases and J lost 5 bases. The entire variable domain, with the rest obtained from reference TRBV7-3 and TRBJ2-7, is as follows: GAGVSQTPSNKVTEKGKYVELRCDPISGHTALYWYRQSLGQGPEFLIYFQGTGAADDSGLPNDRFFAVRPEGSVSTLKIQRTERGDSAVYLCASSLTGGDHEQYFGPGTRLTVT.